The 21 T cell receptor beta chains given below trace back to one sample, sequenced in a study of control samples from healthy donors and cancer patients. Only in-frame clones appear in the TCRdb table, and some are missing; sequencing was by immunoSEQ multiplex PCR. The table shows about 160,000 clones, with about 94% occurring only once. Sequencing was performed on PBMCs. All receptors derive from a man aged 55-75 years with colorectal cancer.

This clone was seen once. The genes are TRBV28 and TRBJ1-2; TRBD1 matches 8 bases. The CDR3 runs to 12 residues. Per germline, CDR1 MDHEN and CDR2 SYDVKM. V shed 6 bases, J shed 5 bases, and the junction held 2 bases outside the gene matches. This CDR3 is CASSWTGYGYTF. In DNA, the CDR3 is TGTGCCAGCAGCTGGACAGGGTATGGCTACACCTTC.

The chain has TRBV6-5 and TRBJ1-1; D unclear. V was clipped by 8 bases and J by 0 bases, with 10 bases between them. This CDR3 region has 13 residues. Germline values: CDR1 MNHEY, CDR2 SVGAGI. CDR3 in DNA: TGTGCCAGCTACGACGAGATGAACACTGAAGCTTTCTTT. Protein: CASYDEMNTEAFF.

V and J are TRBV3-1 (or the pseudogene TRBV3-2) and TRBJ2-5, with 7 bases aligning to TRBD1. The length of the CDR3 is 14 residues. The germline gives CDR1 LGHDT, CDR2 YNNKEL (reference sequence). V was clipped by 4 bases and J by 4 bases; unmatched bases: 6. CDR3 protein: CASSPTGHRETQYF. CDR3 nucleotides: TGTGCCAGCAGCCCGACAGGGCATCGAGAGACCCAGTACTTC.

The rearrangement uses TRBV5-5 and TRBJ2-7; D may be TRBD2 (6 bases). The germline V gene has CDR1 SGHKS and CDR2 YYEKEE (reference sequence). V was trimmed by 0 bases and J by 2 bases, leaving 9 bases between them. The CDR3 is 14 amino acids. Here the CDR3 reads CASSLGSGPYEQYF. For the CDR3, the DNA is TGTGCCAGCAGCTTGGGTAGCGGTCCCTACGAGCAGTACTTC. Complete variable domain (other parts from reference TRBV5-5 and TRBJ2-7): DAGVTQSPTHLIKTRGQQVTLRCSPISGHKSVSWYQQVLGQGPQFIFQYYEKEERGRGNFPDRFSARQFPNYSSELNVNALLLGDSALYLCASSLGSGPYEQYFGPGTRLTVT.

This clone was picked up one time. This chain connects TRBV28 to TRBJ1-4; D is unclear. V lost 0 bases, J lost 0 bases, and 5 bases lay in between. Germline values: CDR1 MDHEN, CDR2 SYDVKM. CDR3 size: 15 residues. CDR3 DNA sequence: TGTGCCAGCAGTTTATGGGGCACAACTAATGAAAAACTGTTTTTT. Its protein is CASSLWGTTNEKLFF.

The chain joins TRBV27 to TRBJ2-1; D gene unclear. This CDR3 region has 14 residues. V was shortened by 4 bases and J by 10 bases, with 17 bases between the two germline ends. Germline CDR1 is MNHEY and CDR2 is SMNVEV (reference sequence). In DNA form, the CDR3 reads TGTGCCAGCAGTTATGGGAAGGGCACGAACGAGCAGTTCTTC. As protein: CASSYGKGTNEQFF.

The chain uses TRBV2 and TRBJ2-3, with a weak D call TRBD2 (5 bases). Trimming took 10 bases from V and 0 from J, leaving 14 bases between them. There are 14 residues in the CDR3. Looked up from germline, CDR1 is SNHLY and CDR2 is FYNNEI. For the CDR3, the DNA is TGTGCCACCACACGGACTGCTAGCACAGATACGCAGTATTTT. Protein product: CATTRTASTDTQYF.

The chain has TRBV12-3 or TRBV12-4 and TRBJ1-2; D is unclear. V was cut by 5 bases and J by 3 bases, with 10 bases left in between. This CDR3 spans 13 amino acids. CDR3 amino acids: CASSGLGYYGYTF. The CDR3 region has the DNA TGTGCCAGCAGTGGGTTAGGGTACTATGGCTACACCTTC.

This chain links TRBV19 with TRBJ1-5; 8 bases fit TRBD1. The CDR3 has 15 residues. J was trimmed by 3 bases and V by 4 bases; bases with no gene match: 5. Germline CDR1 reads LNHDA; CDR2 reads SQIVND (reference sequence). CDR3 in amino acids: CASSRRQGFNQPQHF. The DNA for the CDR3 is TGTGCCAGTAGTAGGAGACAGGGGTTCAATCAGCCCCAGCATTTT.

The V call is TRBV12-3 or TRBV12-4, the J call TRBJ2-7; 9 bases agree with TRBD2. There are 13 residues in the CDR3. After removal of 6 bases from V and 6 bases from J, the junction contained 6 bases not matched to a gene. The CDR3 DNA is TGTGCCAGCAGCAAGGGACTAGCTAGCGAGCAGTACTTC. It specifies CASSKGLASEQYF.

This chain uses TRBV5-1 with TRBJ2-3, with TRBD1 identical over 8 bases. CDR3 length equals 15 residues. CDR1 and CDR2 from the germline V gene are SGHRS and YFSETQ. The junction had 6 bases not matched to a gene; V was cut back by 2 bases and J by 4 bases. Here the CDR3 reads CASSLGTGLSDTQYF. As DNA, the CDR3 is TGCGCCAGCAGCTTAGGGACAGGCCTCTCAGATACGCAGTATTTT.

V is TRBV30 and J is TRBJ2-3; D is unresolved. In germline, CDR1 is GTSNPN, CDR2 SVGIG (reference sequence). There are 13 residues in the CDR3. The V gene lost 5 bases and the J gene lost 0 bases, with 9 bases spanning the gap. Here the CDR3 reads CAWRSRSTDTQYF. DNA for the CDR3: TGTGCCTGGCGAAGCAGGAGCACAGATACGCAGTATTTT.

The chain links TRBV6-6 to TRBJ1-1; perhaps TRBD1 as D (6 bases). V was shortened by 6 bases and J by 3 bases, with 11 bases between the two germline ends. This CDR3 has 13 amino acids. Germline V lookup: CDR1 MNHNY, CDR2 SVGAGI (reference sequence). The CDR3 region has the DNA TGTGCCAGCAGAGGAGGGGGGGACACTGAAGCTTTCTTT. Translation gives CASRGGGDTEAFF.

The rearrangement links TRBV7-2 to TRBJ2-5; D unclear. CDR1 and CDR2 from the germline V gene are SGHTA and FQGNSA. Trimming removed 6 bases from V and 5 bases from J, with 10 bases in between. This CDR3 has 12 residues. The CDR3 region has the DNA TGTGCCAGCAGTCAAAGCTTGGAGACCCAGTACTTC. As protein: CASSQSLETQYF.

V is TRBV25-1 and J is TRBJ2-1; D tentatively reads TRBD1 or TRBD2 (6 bases each). The CDR3 length is 15 residues. Germline V gene sequence: CDR1 MGHDK, CDR2 SYGVNS. Trimming removed 6 bases from V and 0 bases from J, with 12 bases in between. The CDR3 loop is CASRGGSYSYNEQFF. The CDR3 bases are TGTGCCAGCAGGGGGGGCAGCTACTCCTACAATGAGCAGTTCTTC.

The chain links TRBV6-6 to TRBJ1-1; tentative D call: TRBD1 (5 bases). The CDR3 sequence is 15 residues long. Germline values: CDR1 MNHNY, CDR2 SVGAGI (reference sequence). Trimming shortened V by 0 bases and J by 2 bases, and 10 bases separated the two germline ends. The CDR3 bases are TGTGCCAGCAGTTACTCGAGGGGAAAAAACACTGAAGCTTTCTTT. Its translation is CASSYSRGKNTEAFF.

The chain carries TRBV5-1 and TRBJ2-7, with TRBD2 matching 11 bases. From germline, CDR1 is SGHRS and CDR2 YFSETQ. This CDR3 is 17 amino acids long. Trimming removed 3 bases from V and 0 bases from J; junction bases left unmatched: 8. The CDR3 protein is CASSSGPSGGPSYEQYF. DNA of the CDR3: TGCGCCAGCAGCTCCGGCCCTAGCGGGGGGCCCTCCTACGAGCAGTACTTC.

The chain links TRBV29-1 to TRBJ2-5; TRBD1 matches 9 bases. The CDR3 consists of 15 residues. The V gene's germline CDR1 is SQVTM and CDR2 ANQGSEA. V shed 6 bases, J shed 5 bases, and the junction held 13 bases outside the gene matches. The DNA of the CDR3 is TGCAGCGTCGATGATGGACAGGGGACAGGGGAGACCCAGTACTTC. It specifies CSVDDGQGTGETQYF.

The rearrangement uses TRBV30 and TRBJ1-2; no definite D call. V was clipped by 0 bases and J by 2 bases, with 1 base between them. Germline values: CDR1 GTSNPN, CDR2 SVGIG (reference sequence). There are 11 residues in the CDR3. The CDR3 spells CAWSVNYGYTF. For the CDR3, the DNA is TGTGCCTGGAGTGTGAACTATGGCTACACCTTC.

This sequence joins TRBV18 and TRBJ2-3; 9 nucleotides agree with TRBD2. The CDR3 length is 20 residues. Germline values: CDR1 KGHSH, CDR2 LQKENI. V shed 3 bases, J shed 0 bases, and the junction held 16 bases outside the gene matches. The CDR3 DNA sequence: TGTGCCAGCTCACCCCAACAGGGATTTCAAGCGGGGGGAAGCACAGATACGCAGTATTTT. Protein: CASSPQQGFQAGGSTDTQYF.

This chain uses TRBV25-1 with TRBJ2-1; TRBD1 matches at 7 bases. Germline lookup yields CDR1 MGHDK and CDR2 SYGVNS. J lost 0 bases, V lost 5 bases, and 7 bases had no gene match. This CDR3 comprises 16 residues. The CDR3 DNA sequence: TGTGCCAGCAGTTTCGGACAGGCAAGCTCCTACAATGAGCAGTTCTTC. This translates into CASSFGQASSYNEQFF. The full variable domain, its missing parts supplied by reference TRBV25-1 and TRBJ2-1, is EADIYQTPRYLVIGTGKKITLECSQTMGHDKMYWYQQDPGMELHLIHYSYGVNSTEKGDLSSESTVSRIRTEHFPLTLESARPSHTSQYLCASSFGQASSYNEQFFGPGTRLTVL.